This paragraph covers one T cell receptor beta chain sequence. The entry originates in a study of blood T cell repertoires in COVID-19. Study in general: Collection of acute and convalescent COVID-19 samples took place in the United States, Italy and Spain.

Germline loops: CDR1 LGHDT, CDR2 YNNKEL (reference sequence). The CDR3 spans 16 residues. Trimming removed 5 bases from V and 2 bases from J; junction bases left unmatched: 9. As processed by the authors: Amplifying reference gene primers gave estimates of nucleated cell counts. Sequencing was performed with immunoSEQ multiplex PCR; in TCRdb, only in-frame clones are kept and a portion is missing. Clone size and the V and J calls come from that table; the DNA yielded D and trimming. This sample has over 200,000 clones, with roughly nine tenths found just once. This sequence originates from a human donor in a cohort exposed to, infected with or recovered from COVID-19 (not recorded which). The donor label of this sample is uncertain. The chain employs TRBV3-1 (or the pseudogene TRBV3-2) and TRBJ1-2, with 9 bases matching TRBD1. Input material: PBMCs or T cells enriched from blood (not recorded which). Written as DNA, the CDR3 is TGTGCCAGCAGCAGCGGGACAGGGAGGGGGAACTATGGCTACACCTTC. It is translated as CASSSGTGRGNYGYTF.